This T cell receptor (beta chain) was recorded in a study of blood T cell repertoires in COVID-19. CDR1 and CDR2 (germline): KGHSH, LQKENI. V lost 7 bases to trimming and J lost 4 bases, with 16 bases between them. This CDR3 contains 14 residues. The assay was immunoSEQ multiplex PCR, and TCRdb's table has in-frame clones only and misses some. The data show 130,000 or so clones, with under 90% seen just once and about 8.4% held by the top ten. This clone was counted between two and nine times. This chain joins TRBV18 and TRBJ2-5; D is possibly TRBD1 (5 bases). The specimen was peripheral blood. The TCR comes from a woman aged 55-69 years with active or convalescent COVID-19. CDR3 DNA: TGTGCCAGCTGCCCAGGGATTTCAGGAGAGACCCAGTACTTC. This translates into CASCPGISGETQYF.